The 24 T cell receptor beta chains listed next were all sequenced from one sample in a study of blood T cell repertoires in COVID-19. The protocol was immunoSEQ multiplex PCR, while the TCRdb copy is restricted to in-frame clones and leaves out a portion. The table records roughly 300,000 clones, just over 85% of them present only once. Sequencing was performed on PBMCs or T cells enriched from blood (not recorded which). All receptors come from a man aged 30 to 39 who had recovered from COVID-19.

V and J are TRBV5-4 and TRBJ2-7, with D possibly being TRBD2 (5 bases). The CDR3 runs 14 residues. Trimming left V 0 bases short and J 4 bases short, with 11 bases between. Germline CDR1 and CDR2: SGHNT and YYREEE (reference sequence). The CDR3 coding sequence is TGTGCCAGCAGCTTGGCCCCGGGGTTGTACGAGCAGTACTTC. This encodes CASSLAPGLYEQYF.

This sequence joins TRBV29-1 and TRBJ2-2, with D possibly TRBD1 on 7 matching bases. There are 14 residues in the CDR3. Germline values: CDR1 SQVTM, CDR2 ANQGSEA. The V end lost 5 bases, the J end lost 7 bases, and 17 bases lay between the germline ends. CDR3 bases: TGCAGCGTTCTACAGGGGCCAGCGGGCGGGGAGCTGTTTTTT. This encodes CSVLQGPAGGELFF.

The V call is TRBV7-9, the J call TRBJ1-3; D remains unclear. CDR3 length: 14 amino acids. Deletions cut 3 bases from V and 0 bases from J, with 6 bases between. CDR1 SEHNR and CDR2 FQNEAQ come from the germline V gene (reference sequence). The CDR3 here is CASSFTVSGNTIYF. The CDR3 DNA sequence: TGTGCCAGCAGCTTTACTGTCTCTGGAAACACCATATATTTT.

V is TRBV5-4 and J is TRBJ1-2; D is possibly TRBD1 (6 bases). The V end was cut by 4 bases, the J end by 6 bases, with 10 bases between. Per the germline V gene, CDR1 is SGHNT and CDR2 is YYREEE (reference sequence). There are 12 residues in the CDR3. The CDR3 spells CASSPRQDGYTF. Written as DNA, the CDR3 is TGTGCCAGCAGCCCGCGACAGGATGGCTACACCTTC.

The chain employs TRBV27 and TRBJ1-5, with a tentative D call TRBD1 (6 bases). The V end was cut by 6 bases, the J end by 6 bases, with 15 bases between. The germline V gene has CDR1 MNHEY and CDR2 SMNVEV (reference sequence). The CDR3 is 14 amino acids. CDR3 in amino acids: CASRKQGKGQPQHF. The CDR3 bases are TGTGCCAGCAGGAAACAGGGAAAAGGTCAGCCCCAGCATTTT.

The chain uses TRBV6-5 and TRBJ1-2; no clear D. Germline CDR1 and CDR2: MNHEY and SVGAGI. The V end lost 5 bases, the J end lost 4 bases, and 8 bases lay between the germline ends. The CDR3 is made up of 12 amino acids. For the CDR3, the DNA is TGTGCCAGCAGTCAGGCCTCCTATGGCTACACCTTC. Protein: CASSQASYGYTF.

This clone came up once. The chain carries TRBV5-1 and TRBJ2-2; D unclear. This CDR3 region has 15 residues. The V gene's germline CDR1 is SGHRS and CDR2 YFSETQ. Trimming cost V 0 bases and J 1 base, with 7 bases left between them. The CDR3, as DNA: TGCGCCAGCAGCTTGGTGCCGGGGAACACCGGGGAGCTGTTTTTT. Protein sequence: CASSLVPGNTGELFF.

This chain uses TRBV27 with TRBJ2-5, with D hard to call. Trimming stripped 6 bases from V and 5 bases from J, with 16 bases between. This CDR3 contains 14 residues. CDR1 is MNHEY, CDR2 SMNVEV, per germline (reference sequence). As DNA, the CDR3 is TGTGCCAGCAGCCGACTCATGGGTTCGGAGACCCAGTACTTC. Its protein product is CASSRLMGSETQYF.

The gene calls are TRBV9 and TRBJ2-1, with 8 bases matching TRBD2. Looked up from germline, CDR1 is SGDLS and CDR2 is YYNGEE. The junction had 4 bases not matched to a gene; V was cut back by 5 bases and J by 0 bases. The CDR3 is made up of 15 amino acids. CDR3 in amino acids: CASSVSGGSYNEQFF. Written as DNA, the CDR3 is TGTGCCAGCAGTGTCAGCGGGGGCTCCTACAATGAGCAGTTCTTC.

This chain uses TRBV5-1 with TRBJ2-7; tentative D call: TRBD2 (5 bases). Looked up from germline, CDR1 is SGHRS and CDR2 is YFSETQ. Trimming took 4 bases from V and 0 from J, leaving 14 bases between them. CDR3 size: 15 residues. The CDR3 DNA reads TGCGCCAGCAGCAAAGTACCGGGAACCTCCTACGAGCAGTACTTC. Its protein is CASSKVPGTSYEQYF. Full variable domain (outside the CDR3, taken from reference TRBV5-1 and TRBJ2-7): KAGVTQTPRYLIKTRGQQVTLSCSPISGHRSVSWYQQTPGQGLQFLFEYFSETQRNKGNFPGRFSGRQFSNSRSEMNVSTLELGDSALYLCASSKVPGTSYEQYFGPGTRLTVT.

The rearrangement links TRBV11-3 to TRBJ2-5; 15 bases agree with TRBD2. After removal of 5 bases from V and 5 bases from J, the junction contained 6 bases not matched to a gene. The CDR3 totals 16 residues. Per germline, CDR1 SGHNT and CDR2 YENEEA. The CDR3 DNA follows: TGTGCCAGCAGCCCAGGACTAGCGGGAGGGGGTGAGACCCAGTACTTC. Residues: CASSPGLAGGGETQYF.

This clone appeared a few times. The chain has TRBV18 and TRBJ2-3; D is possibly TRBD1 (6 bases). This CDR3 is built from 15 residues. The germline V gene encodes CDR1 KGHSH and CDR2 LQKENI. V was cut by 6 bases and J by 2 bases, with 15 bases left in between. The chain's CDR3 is CASSEWTAITDTQYF. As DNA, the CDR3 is TGTGCCAGCTCGGAGTGGACAGCCATCACAGATACGCAGTATTTT.

CDR3 coding DNA: TGTGCCAGCAGCTTAAGGGACAATGACTATGGCTACACCTTC. It specifies CASSLRDNDYGYTF. The chain has TRBV13 and TRBJ1-2; TRBD1 is a possible D gene (6 bases). CDR1 is PRHDT and CDR2 is FYEKMQ in the germline V gene (reference sequence). Deletions cut 2 bases from V and 3 bases from J, with 10 bases between. The CDR3 has 14 amino acids.

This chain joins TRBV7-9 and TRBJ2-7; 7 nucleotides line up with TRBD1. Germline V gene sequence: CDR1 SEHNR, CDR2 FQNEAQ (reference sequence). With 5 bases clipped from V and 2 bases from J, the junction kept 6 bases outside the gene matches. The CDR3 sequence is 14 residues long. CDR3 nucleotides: TGTGCCAGCAGCGCAACAGGGGCCCCCTACGAGCAGTACTTC. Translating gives CASSATGAPYEQYF.

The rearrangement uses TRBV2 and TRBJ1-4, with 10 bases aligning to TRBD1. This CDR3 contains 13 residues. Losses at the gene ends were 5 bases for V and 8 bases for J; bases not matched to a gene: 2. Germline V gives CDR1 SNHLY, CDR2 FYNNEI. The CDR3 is CASSRDRGEKLFF. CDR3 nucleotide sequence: TGTGCCAGCAGTCGGGACAGGGGCGAAAAACTGTTTTTT.

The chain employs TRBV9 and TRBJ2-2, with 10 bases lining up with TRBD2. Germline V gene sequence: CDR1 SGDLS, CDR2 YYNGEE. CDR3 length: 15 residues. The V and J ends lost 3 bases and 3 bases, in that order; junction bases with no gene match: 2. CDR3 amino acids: CASSALAGDTGELFF. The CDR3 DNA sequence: TGTGCCAGCAGCGCCCTAGCGGGGGACACCGGGGAGCTGTTTTTT.

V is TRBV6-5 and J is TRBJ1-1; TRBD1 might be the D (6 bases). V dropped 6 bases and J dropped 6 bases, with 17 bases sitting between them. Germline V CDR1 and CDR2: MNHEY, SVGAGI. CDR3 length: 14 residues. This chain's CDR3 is CASSEQGLPAEAFF. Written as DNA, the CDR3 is TGTGCCAGCAGCGAGCAGGGGTTGCCGGCTGAAGCTTTCTTT.

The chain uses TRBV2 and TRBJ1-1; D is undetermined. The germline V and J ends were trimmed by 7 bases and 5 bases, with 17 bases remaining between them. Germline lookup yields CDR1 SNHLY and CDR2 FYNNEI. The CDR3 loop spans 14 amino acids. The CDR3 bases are TGTGCCAGCATTATGGAGACCGTTGGTACTGAAGCTTTCTTT. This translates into CASIMETVGTEAFF.

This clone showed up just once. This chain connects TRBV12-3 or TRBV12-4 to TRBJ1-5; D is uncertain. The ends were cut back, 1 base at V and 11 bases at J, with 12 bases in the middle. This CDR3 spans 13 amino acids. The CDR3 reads CASSLGGYGSQHF. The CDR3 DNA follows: TGTGCCAGCAGTTTAGGAGGTTATGGGTCCCAGCATTTT.

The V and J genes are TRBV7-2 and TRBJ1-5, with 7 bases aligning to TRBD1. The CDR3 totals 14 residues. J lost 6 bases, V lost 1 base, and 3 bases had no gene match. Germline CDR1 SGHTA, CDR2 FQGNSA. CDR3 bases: TGTGCCAGCAGCTTAGTGTCAGGGGGTCAGCCCCAGCATTTT. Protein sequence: CASSLVSGGQPQHF.

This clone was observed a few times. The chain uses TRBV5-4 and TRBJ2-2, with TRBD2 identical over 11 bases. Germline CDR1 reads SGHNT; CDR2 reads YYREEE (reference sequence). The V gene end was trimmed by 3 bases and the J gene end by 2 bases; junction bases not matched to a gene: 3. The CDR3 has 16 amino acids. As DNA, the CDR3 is TGTGCCAGCAGCTCCCTAGCGGGAGGTAACACCGGGGAGCTGTTTTTT. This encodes CASSSLAGGNTGELFF.

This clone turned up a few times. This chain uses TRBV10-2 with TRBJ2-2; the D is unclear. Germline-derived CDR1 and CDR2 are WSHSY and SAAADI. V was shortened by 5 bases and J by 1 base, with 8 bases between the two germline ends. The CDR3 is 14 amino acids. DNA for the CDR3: TGCGCCAGCAGTATAACGGGGAACACCGGGGAGCTGTTTTTT. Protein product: CASSITGNTGELFF.

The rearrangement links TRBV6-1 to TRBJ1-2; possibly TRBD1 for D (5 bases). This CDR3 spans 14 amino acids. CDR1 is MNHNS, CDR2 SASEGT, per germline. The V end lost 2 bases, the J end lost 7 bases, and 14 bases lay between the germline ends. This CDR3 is CASSELQGPLGYTF. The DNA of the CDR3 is TGTGCCAGCAGTGAACTGCAGGGCCCCCTTGGCTACACCTTC.

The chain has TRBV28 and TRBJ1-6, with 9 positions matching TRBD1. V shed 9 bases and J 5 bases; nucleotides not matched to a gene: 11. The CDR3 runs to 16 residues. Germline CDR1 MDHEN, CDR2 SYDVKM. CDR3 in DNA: TGTGCCAGTTACCCACGGGGACAGGGAAATAATTCACCCCTCCACTTT. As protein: CASYPRGQGNNSPLHF.